What follows describes a single TCR beta chain. The source of the sample is a study of blood T cell repertoires in COVID-19. Trimming stripped 1 base from V and 4 bases from J, with 19 bases between. CDR3 length: 17 residues. Germline loops: CDR1 LGHNA, CDR2 YSLEER. TCRdb's copy holds only in-frame clones and misses some; the assay was immunoSEQ multiplex PCR. Altogether about 52,000 clones are present, over 85% being singletons, with the ten largest covering 9%. Input material: peripheral blood. This receptor was identified in a man older than 75 with active or convalescent COVID-19. The chain recombines TRBV4-3 with TRBJ1-2; D is uncertain. The CDR3 DNA sequence: TGCGCCAGCAGCCAAGTGGCGGACTCCCGACGGGCCTATGGCTACACCTTC. It yields the protein CASSQVADSRRAYGYTF.